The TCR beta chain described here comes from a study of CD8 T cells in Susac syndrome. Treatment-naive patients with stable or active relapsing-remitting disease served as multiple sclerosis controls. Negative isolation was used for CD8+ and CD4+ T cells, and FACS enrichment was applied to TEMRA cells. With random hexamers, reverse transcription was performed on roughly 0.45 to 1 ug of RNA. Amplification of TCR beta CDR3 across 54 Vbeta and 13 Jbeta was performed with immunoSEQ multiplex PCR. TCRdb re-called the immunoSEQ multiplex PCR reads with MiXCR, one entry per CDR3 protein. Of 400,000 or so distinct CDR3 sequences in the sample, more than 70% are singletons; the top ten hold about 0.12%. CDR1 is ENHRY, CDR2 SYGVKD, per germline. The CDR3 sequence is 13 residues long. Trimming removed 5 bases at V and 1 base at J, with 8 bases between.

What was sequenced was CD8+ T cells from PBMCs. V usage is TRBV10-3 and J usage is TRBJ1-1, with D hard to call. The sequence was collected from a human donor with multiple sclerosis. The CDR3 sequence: CAISNLPNTEAFF. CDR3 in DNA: TGTGCCATCAGTAATTTACCGAACACTGAAGCTTTCTTT.